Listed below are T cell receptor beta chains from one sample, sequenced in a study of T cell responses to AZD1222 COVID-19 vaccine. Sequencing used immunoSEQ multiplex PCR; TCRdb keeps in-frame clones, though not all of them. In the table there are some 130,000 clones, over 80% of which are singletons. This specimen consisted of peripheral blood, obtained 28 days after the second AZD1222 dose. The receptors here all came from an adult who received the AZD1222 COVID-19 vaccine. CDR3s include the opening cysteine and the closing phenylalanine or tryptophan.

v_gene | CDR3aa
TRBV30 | CAWSTNYEQFF
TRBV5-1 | CASSLRSGGATGELFF
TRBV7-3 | CASSFNNSPLHF
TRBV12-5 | CASGQDRFTGELFF
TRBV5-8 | CASSLGQGYGNQPQHF
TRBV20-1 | CSASPGGAGNTEAFF
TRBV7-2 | CASSPRSRDLRFGDTEAFF
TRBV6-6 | CASSTGLDYNEQFF
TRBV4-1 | CASSQPGKARAYGYTF
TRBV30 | CAWSASVSYNEQFF
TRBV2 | CASRYTYNEQFF
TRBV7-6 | CASSLVLQGFYNEQFF
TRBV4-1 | CASSQRRLGRNNQPQHF
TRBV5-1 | CASSLVPASGNTIYF